At least ten counts were recorded for the clone carrying this T cell receptor (beta chain). Its antigen is not identified. Germline V gene sequence: CDR1 SGHVS, CDR2 FNYEAQ. The V end was cut by 5 bases, the J end by 8 bases, with 15 bases between. The CDR3 spans 13 residues. The record originates from a study of T cell repertoires in cytomegalovirus infection. Study-level background: Selection of CMV epitopes for the study included recently identified HLA-C-restricted and well-studied HLA-B-restricted ones. Overall study findings and caveats: HLA-C-restricted, CMV-specific TCR beta clonotypes were dominant ex vivo.

TCRdb redid the calling of the reads with MiXCR, one entry per CDR3 protein. The sample carries some 900,000 distinct CDR3 sequences, 32% recorded once. The sequence derives from a human donor in good health (CMV status not recorded). Some clones in this sample may be carry-over from other donors' samples. Sample: cultured CD8+ T cells from PBMCs, taken from culture after CMV antigen stimulation. The chain recombines TRBV7-6 with TRBJ1-2; D may be TRBD1 (6 bases). The CDR3 region is CASSPRGAEGYTF. CDR3 in DNA: TGTGCCAGCAGCCCTCGGGGGGCCGAGGGCTACACCTTC.